The T cell receptor (beta chain) described here comes from a study of blood T cell repertoires in COVID-19. The CDR3 contains 18 residues. The germline V gene has CDR1 SGDLS and CDR2 YYNGEE. The trim removed 1 base at V and 4 bases at J, leaving 13 bases unmatched. In the authors' workflow: Reference gene primer amplification in the assay estimated nucleated cell counts. Clones were sequenced by immunoSEQ multiplex PCR, and TCRdb holds only the in-frame ones, with some missing. V, J and clone size reflect that table, while D and trimming were determined from the DNA. The sample lists about 130,000 clones; less than 90% were seen once.

The chain joins TRBV9 to TRBJ2-1; TRBD2 matches at 8 bases. This clonotype was obtained from a woman aged 50 to 60 who had recovered from COVID-19. The sample was PBMCs or T cells enriched from blood (not recorded which). In nucleotides, the CDR3 is TGTGCCAGCAGCGTATCAACCGGGAGAAGCGGGGGTTACAATGAGCAGTTCTTC. This encodes CASSVSTGRSGGYNEQFF.